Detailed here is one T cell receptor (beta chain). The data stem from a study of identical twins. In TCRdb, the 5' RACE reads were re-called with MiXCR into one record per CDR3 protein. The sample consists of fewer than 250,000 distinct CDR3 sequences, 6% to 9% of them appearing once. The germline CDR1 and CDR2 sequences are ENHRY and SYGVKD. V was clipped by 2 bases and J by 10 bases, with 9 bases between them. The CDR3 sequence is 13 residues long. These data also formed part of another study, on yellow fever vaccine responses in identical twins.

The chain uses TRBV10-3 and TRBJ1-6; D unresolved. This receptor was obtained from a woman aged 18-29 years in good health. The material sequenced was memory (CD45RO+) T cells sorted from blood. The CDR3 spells CAISEGSGSPLHF. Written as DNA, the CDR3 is TGTGCCATCAGTGAGGGCAGCGGGTCACCCCTCCACTTT.